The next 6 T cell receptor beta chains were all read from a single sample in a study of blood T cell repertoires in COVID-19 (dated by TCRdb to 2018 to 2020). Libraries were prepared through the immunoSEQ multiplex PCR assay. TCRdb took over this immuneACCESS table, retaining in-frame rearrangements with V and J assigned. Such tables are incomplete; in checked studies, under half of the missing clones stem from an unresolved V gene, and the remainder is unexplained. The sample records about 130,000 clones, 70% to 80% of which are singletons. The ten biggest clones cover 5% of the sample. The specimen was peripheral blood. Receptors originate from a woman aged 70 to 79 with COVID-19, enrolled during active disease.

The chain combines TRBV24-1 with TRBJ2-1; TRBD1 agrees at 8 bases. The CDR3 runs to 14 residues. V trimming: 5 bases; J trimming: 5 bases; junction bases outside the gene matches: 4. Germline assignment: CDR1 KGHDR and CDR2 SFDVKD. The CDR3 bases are TGTGCCACCAGTGGCGACAGGGGTAACAATGAGCAGTTCTTC. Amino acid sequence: CATSGDRGNNEQFF.

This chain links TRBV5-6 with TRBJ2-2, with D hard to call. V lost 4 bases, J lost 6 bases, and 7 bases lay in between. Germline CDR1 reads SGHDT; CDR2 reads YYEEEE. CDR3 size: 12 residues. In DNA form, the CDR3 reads TGTGCCAGCAGCCCGCGAGCCGGGGAGCTGTTTTTT. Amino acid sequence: CASSPRAGELFF.

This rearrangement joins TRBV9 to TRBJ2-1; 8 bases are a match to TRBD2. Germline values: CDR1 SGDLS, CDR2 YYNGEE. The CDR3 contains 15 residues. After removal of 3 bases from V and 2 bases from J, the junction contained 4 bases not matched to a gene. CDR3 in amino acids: CASSDSGAPYNEQFF. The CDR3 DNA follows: TGTGCCAGCAGCGATAGCGGGGCCCCCTACAATGAGCAGTTCTTC.

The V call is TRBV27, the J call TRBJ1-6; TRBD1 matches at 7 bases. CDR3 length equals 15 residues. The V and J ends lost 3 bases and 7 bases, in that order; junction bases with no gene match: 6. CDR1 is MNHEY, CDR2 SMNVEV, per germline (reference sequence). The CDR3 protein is CASSFEGAGNSPLHF. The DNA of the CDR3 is TGTGCCAGCAGTTTCGAGGGGGCAGGGAATTCACCCCTCCACTTT.

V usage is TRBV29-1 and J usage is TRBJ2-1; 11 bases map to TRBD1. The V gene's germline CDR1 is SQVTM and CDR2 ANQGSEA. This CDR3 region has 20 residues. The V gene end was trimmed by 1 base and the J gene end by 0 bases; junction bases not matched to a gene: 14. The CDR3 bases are TGCAGCGTTGAAGGGGCCCCGGGACAGGGGGGCTTGGGCTCCTACAATGAGCAGTTCTTC. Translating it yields CSVEGAPGQGGLGSYNEQFF.

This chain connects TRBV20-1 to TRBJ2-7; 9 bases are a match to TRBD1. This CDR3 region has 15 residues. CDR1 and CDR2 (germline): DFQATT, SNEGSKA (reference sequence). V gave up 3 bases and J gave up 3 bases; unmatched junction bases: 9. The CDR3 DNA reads TGCAGTGCTAGTCCCGTGAGGGGACAGGGCTACGAGCAGTACTTC. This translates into CSASPVRGQGYEQYF.